One sample yielded the 17 T cell receptor beta chains listed below, sequenced in a study of blood T cell repertoires in COVID-19. TCRdb keeps only in-frame clones here, not all; method: immunoSEQ multiplex PCR. The table records 200,000 to 250,000 clones, 75% to 85% of them present only once. The sample consisted of PBMCs or T cells enriched from blood (not recorded which). These receptors were collected from a man aged 35-49 years who had recovered from COVID-19.

The chain carries TRBV5-1 and TRBJ2-1; 8 bases fit TRBD2. V lost 1 base and J lost 1; bases outside the gene matches: 10. Germline CDR1 SGHRS, CDR2 YFSETQ. The CDR3 is made up of 18 amino acids. CDR3 coding DNA: TGCGCCAGCAGCTTGAGAACCGGGGGGGCCGTGTCCTACAATGAGCAGTTCTTC. Its translation: CASSLRTGGAVSYNEQFF.

J is TRBJ2-1 and V is TRBV5-4, with 9 bases aligning to TRBD2. This CDR3 contains 16 residues. Germline assignment: CDR1 SGHNT and CDR2 YYREEE (reference sequence). The ends lost 3 bases at V and 9 bases at J; junction bases unmatched: 13. The CDR3 loop is CASSSPIVAGEAEQFF. CDR3 in DNA: TGTGCCAGCAGCTCCCCTATTGTAGCGGGAGAGGCTGAGCAGTTCTTC.

The gene calls are TRBV5-6 and TRBJ2-7; 10 bases line up with TRBD2. Germline loops: CDR1 SGHDT, CDR2 YYEEEE. With 4 bases clipped from V and 6 bases from J, the junction kept 16 bases outside the gene matches. This CDR3 is 17 amino acids long. CDR3 coding DNA: TGTGCCAGCAGCGCCTTTTCCTCTAGCGGGAGAGACCCCGAGCAGTACTTC. Amino acid sequence: CASSAFSSSGRDPEQYF.

This clone turned up a few times. The chain links TRBV9 to TRBJ2-5; possible D gene TRBD2, 6 bases. The germline gives CDR1 SGDLS, CDR2 YYNGEE. With 3 bases removed from V and 5 bases from J, the gap between germline ends came to 20 bases. The CDR3 sequence is 16 residues long. CDR3 sequence (DNA): TGTGCCAGCAGCGGCGGTGCGCCTACTGGGGGGGAGACCCAGTACTTC. This encodes CASSGGAPTGGETQYF.

The chain uses TRBV19 and TRBJ1-2; TRBD1 agrees at 10 bases. Germline V gene lookup returns CDR1 LNHDA and CDR2 SQIVND (reference sequence). J lost 2 bases, V lost 9 bases, and 6 bases had no gene match. The CDR3 length is 14 residues. CDR3 residues: CASLRQGANYGYTF. In DNA, the CDR3 is TGTGCCAGCCTCCGACAGGGGGCGAACTATGGCTACACCTTC.

This clone was counted a single time. A read error is the likely source, as a far larger clone sits one nucleotide away. The same CDR3 can be traced to other DNA sequences in this sample. The chain joins TRBV11-2 to TRBJ1-1; the D is unclear. This CDR3 has 13 amino acids. Germline CDR1 SGHAT, CDR2 FQNNGV. V was shortened by 1 base and J by 1 base, with 4 bases between the two germline ends. Written as DNA, the CDR3 is TGTGCCAGCAGCTTAGGACAGAACACTGAAGCTTTCTTT. Translated: CASSLGQNTEAFF.

The chain has TRBV5-5 and TRBJ2-4; a weak D match, TRBD2 (5 bases). The CDR3 has 17 residues. Per germline, CDR1 SGHKS and CDR2 YYEKEE (reference sequence). The V end was cut by 4 bases, the J end by 8 bases, with 25 bases between. The CDR3 DNA reads as TGTGCCAGCAGCGCCATCCTAGCTAGGGTCTTGACGGACATTCAGTACTTC. This encodes CASSAILARVLTDIQYF.

The rearrangement joins TRBV21-1 to TRBJ1-2. TRBV21-1 is marked as a pseudogene. CDR3 length: 21 amino acids. The CDR3 sequence: CASSKYWGGSQGFGLNYGYTF. As DNA, the CDR3 is TGTGCCAGCAGCAAATATTGGGGCGGGAGTCAGGGCTTCGGATTAAACTATGGCTACACCTTC.

The chain joins TRBV12-3 or TRBV12-4 to TRBJ2-5; no definite D call. CDR3 size: 12 residues. V was pared by 8 bases and J by 5 bases, with 12 bases between. The CDR3, as DNA: TGTGCCAGCTCGATGGCCGTTGAGACCCAGTACTTC. As protein: CASSMAVETQYF.

The V and J genes are TRBV11-2 and TRBJ1-1; perhaps TRBD1 as D (5 bases). CDR3 length equals 14 residues. Germline CDR1 is SGHAT and CDR2 is FQNNGV. V lost 4 bases and J 1 base, leaving 10 bases between the germline ends. The CDR3 bases are TGTGCCAGCAGCTCAAATCAGGGGAACACTGAAGCTTTCTTT. Translation gives CASSSNQGNTEAFF.

V usage is TRBV18 and J usage is TRBJ2-7, with 11 bases lining up with TRBD1. The germline V gene encodes CDR1 KGHSH and CDR2 LQKENI. V dropped 6 bases and J dropped 4; count of bases not matched to a gene: 5. CDR3 length: 14 amino acids. The CDR3: CASSGQGATYEQYF. For the CDR3, the DNA is TGTGCCAGCTCCGGACAGGGGGCGACGTACGAGCAGTACTTC.

Note on this clone: One end of the junction fails to match germline, which may point to a read error. The chain combines TRBV11-2 with TRBJ1-2; D possibly corresponds to TRBD1 (5 bases). CDR1 and CDR2 (germline): SGHAT, FQNNGV. The CDR3 runs to 14 residues. The CDR3 loop is CASSLRQGNDGYTF. The CDR3 nucleotides read TGTGCCAGCAGCTTACGCCAGGGTAACGATGGCTACACCTTC.

The chain uses TRBV7-9 and TRBJ1-1; 7 bases map to TRBD1. In germline, CDR1 is SEHNR, CDR2 FQNEAQ (reference sequence). The CDR3 sequence is 18 residues long. After removal of 7 bases from V and 0 bases from J, the junction contained 17 bases not matched to a gene. CDR3 DNA sequence: TGTGCCAGCACCTCCCTCGTTACGGACAGGATCATGAACACTGAAGCTTTCTTT. Its protein product is CASTSLVTDRIMNTEAFF.

V gene TRBV5-1 combines with J gene TRBJ2-1; 10 bases match TRBD2. Germline CDR1 reads SGHRS; CDR2 reads YFSETQ. The trim removed 0 bases at V and 8 bases at J, leaving 8 bases unmatched. This CDR3 has 16 amino acids. The CDR3 DNA is TGCGCCAGCAGCTTGGCATCAAGCGGGAGGGCCGATGAGCAGTTCTTC. Translation gives CASSLASSGRADEQFF.

Only a few counts were recorded for this clone. The rearrangement joins TRBV7-6 to TRBJ1-1; 7 bases are a match to TRBD1. Germline V gene lookup returns CDR1 SGHVS and CDR2 FNYEAQ. V was clipped by 0 bases and J by 6 bases; unmatched bases: 13. The CDR3 is 17 amino acids. CDR3 sequence reads: CASSLAPGQSPRAEAFF. The DNA of the CDR3 is TGTGCCAGCAGCTTAGCTCCGGGACAGTCGCCCCGCGCTGAAGCTTTCTTT.

The rearrangement links TRBV7-9 to TRBJ1-2; TRBD1 matches 9 bases. Germline loops: CDR1 SEHNR, CDR2 FQNEAQ (reference sequence). The trim removed 4 bases at V and 7 bases at J, leaving 7 bases unmatched. This CDR3 contains 14 residues. The CDR3: CASSSLDRGIGYTF. CDR3 nucleotide sequence: TGTGCCAGCAGCTCCCTGGACAGGGGAATTGGCTACACCTTC.

Remarks on this clone: Being one base from a much bigger clone, this may be a read error. The chain is built from TRBV7-7 and TRBJ2-1, with 9 positions matching TRBD2. The CDR3 runs to 15 residues. The V gene end was trimmed by 5 bases and the J gene end by 3 bases; junction bases not matched to a gene: 5. Germline CDR1 SSHAT, CDR2 FNYEAQ (reference sequence). The CDR3 protein is CASSLRLAVYNEQFF. The CDR3 DNA reads TGTGCCAGCAGCCTCCGACTAGCGGTCTACAATGAGCAGTTCTTC.